These T cell receptor beta chains were read from a single sample in a study of blood T cell repertoires in COVID-19. Some clones are missing from TCRdb's copy, which holds only in-frame ones; the method was immunoSEQ multiplex PCR. The sample has around 240,000 clones, approximately 85% seen once. The sample comprised PBMCs or T cells enriched from blood (not recorded which). These receptors were collected from a woman in her fifties or sixties who had recovered from COVID-19. Each CDR3 is given with its conserved first and last residue. D genes are given only for firm matches. A clone size is listed for some rows: how often the clone was seen (once, few, many), or a class if it is expanded.

TRBJ1-4	TRBV7-9	-	-	TGTGCCAGCAGCCTGGAGAGAGAAAAACTGTTTTTT	CASSLEREKLFF
TRBJ2-1	TRBV18	-	-	TGTGCCAGCTCACCACTGGCAGGGAATGAGCAGTTCTTC	CASSPLAGNEQFF
TRBJ1-5	TRBV18	TRBD1	-	TGTGCCAGCTCCGGACAGGGCAATCAGCCCCAGCATTTT	CASSGQGNQPQHF
TRBJ1-6	TRBV5-3	-	-	TGTGCCAGAAGCGCCGCAGGGTCGGTTAATTCACCCCTCCACTTT	CARSAAGSVNSPLHF
TRBJ1-1	TRBV12-3/TRBV12-4	-	-	TGTGCCAGCAGTTTCTACACTGAAGCTTTCTTT	CASSFYTEAFF
TRBJ1-6	TRBV6-1	-	-	TGTGCCAGCAGTGAGGACAGTTCGGCATCCTATAATTCACCCCTCCACTTT	CASSEDSSASYNSPLHF
TRBJ2-5	TRBV28	TRBD2	-	TGTGCCAGCAGTTTAACAGTACGGAGCGGGAGAGGAGAGACCCAGTACTTC	CASSLTVRSGRGETQYF
TRBJ2-1	TRBV7-3	-	few	TGTGCCAGCAGCTTTAATTCGGGGGCAGGGGGCAATGAGCAGTTCTTC	CASSFNSGAGGNEQFF
TRBJ2-1	TRBV5-1	TRBD1	-	TGCGCCAGCAGCTGGAAAGACAGGGTTGAGCAGTTCTTC	CASSWKDRVEQFF
TRBJ2-3	TRBV11-3	TRBD2	-	TGTGCCAGCAGCTTAGATCGGACTAGCGGGAGTCCCACAGATACGCAGTATTTT	CASSLDRTSGSPTDTQYF
TRBJ1-1	TRBV7-9	TRBD1	once	TGTGCCAGCAGCCTTGGGACAGGGAATACTGAAGCTTTCTTT	CASSLGTGNTEAFF
TRBJ2-3	TRBV7-6	TRBD2	-	TGTGCCAGCAGCCCTAGGACGGTCCTTGCGGGAGGGGGCACAGATACGCAGTATTTT	CASSPRTVLAGGGTDTQYF
TRBJ2-1	TRBV5-1	-	-	TGCGCCAGCAGCCGGACAGATTCTGGAAACAATGAGCAGTTCTTC	CASSRTDSGNNEQFF
TRBJ2-2	TRBV28	-	-	TGTGCCAGCAGGCCACAGGGTTTCACCGGGGAGCTGTTTTTT	CASRPQGFTGELFF
TRBJ2-1	TRBV6-5	TRBD2	-	TGTGCCAGCAGTTTGCGGGGAGGGTACAATGAGCAGTTCTTC	CASSLRGGYNEQFF
TRBJ2-1	TRBV3-1/TRBV3-2	TRBD2	-	TGTGCCAGCAGCCAAGATTCGGGTAGCGGGAGCCCCGGGGCGTTCTTC	CASSQDSGSGSPGAFF
TRBJ2-7	TRBV3-1/TRBV3-2	-	once	TGTGCCAGCAGCCAAATAGGAGCCCGTTACGAGCAGTACTTC	CASSQIGARYEQYF
TRBJ1-2	TRBV5-6	-	-	TGTGCCAGCAGCTTGACTAATTGGGGCTACACCTTC	CASSLTNWGYTF